The 18 T cell receptor beta chains below were found in one sample sequenced in a study of T cells after yellow fever vaccination. TCRdb ran MiXCR on the 5' RACE reads and lists one entry per CDR3 protein. This table holds over 100,000 distinct CDR3 sequences, approximately 8.4% found once. Sequencing was performed on CD8+ T cells sorted from PBMCs, taken 45 days after the yellow fever booster vaccination. The receptors originated from a man aged 25-40 years who received the YFV17D yellow fever vaccine.

This clonotype was found many times. The chain combines TRBV27 with TRBJ2-3, with 7 bases fitting TRBD2. CDR3 length: 15 residues. From germline, CDR1 is MNHEY and CDR2 SMNVEV (reference sequence). The trim removed 8 bases at V and 4 bases at J, leaving 12 bases unmatched. CDR3 bases: TGTGCCAGCGGGGTCTTAGGGGCGGGAGCAGATACGCAGTATTTT. Its protein product is CASGVLGAGADTQYF.

This clonotype appeared many times. V gene TRBV5-1 combines with J gene TRBJ2-7, with 9 bases that match TRBD2. The V segment lost 1 base and the J segment 1 base; nucleotides outside the gene matches: 21. Germline V gene data show CDR1 as SGHRS and CDR2 as YFSETQ. The CDR3 totals 21 residues. CDR3 bases: TGCGCCAGCAGCTTGACGGGGGTTAAGACTAGCGGTTTACCCGGTTCCTACGAGCAGTACTTC. It specifies CASSLTGVKTSGLPGSYEQYF.

This clonotype appeared a few times. The rearrangement uses TRBV19 and TRBJ2-2, with 16 bases aligning to TRBD2. This CDR3 spans 18 amino acids. Germline V lookup: CDR1 LNHDA, CDR2 SQIVND (reference sequence). With 6 bases clipped from V and 0 bases from J, the junction kept 4 bases outside the gene matches. CDR3 bases: TGTGCCAGTAGATTGGGACTAGCGGGAGGGTCGAACACCGGGGAGCTGTTTTTT. Its protein is CASRLGLAGGSNTGELFF.

This clonotype was observed at least ten times. The genes are TRBV7-2 and TRBJ2-3, with D possibly matching TRBD2 (5 bases). Trimming removed 5 bases at V and 0 bases at J, with 12 bases between. CDR3 length equals 15 residues. Looked up from germline, CDR1 is SGHTA and CDR2 is FQGNSA. The CDR3: CASSLGIPSTDTQYF. CDR3 nucleotides: TGTGCCAGCAGCCTCGGGATACCCAGCACAGATACGCAGTATTTT.

About this clonotype itself: A much larger clonotype is one base distant, so this may be a read error. The chain links TRBV6-1 to TRBJ2-7, with a weak D call TRBD1 (5 bases). This CDR3 has 11 amino acids. The ends were cut back, 10 bases at V and 8 bases at J, with 15 bases in the middle. Per germline, CDR1 MNHNS and CDR2 SASEGT. In DNA form, the CDR3 reads TGTGCCACCTCAGGGTCCTTCCAGCAGTACTTC. This gives the protein CATSGSFQQYF.

This clonotype was recorded a few times. V and J are TRBV7-2 and TRBJ2-3; D possibly corresponds to TRBD2 (5 bases). The germline V and J ends were trimmed by 5 bases and 6 bases, with 21 bases remaining between them. The CDR3 runs 16 residues. Germline CDR1 and CDR2: SGHTA and FQGNSA. CDR3 region: CASSPPLARSWDTQYF. DNA of the CDR3: TGTGCCAGCAGCCCCCCGCTAGCAAGAAGCTGGGATACGCAGTATTTT.

Many counts were recorded for this clonotype. The chain couples TRBV27 to TRBJ2-1; D unclear. The V gene's germline CDR1 is MNHEY and CDR2 SMNVEV (reference sequence). The CDR3 contains 17 residues. V was trimmed by 4 bases and J by 0 bases, leaving 16 bases between them. CDR3 region: CASSSPGGRYSYNEQFF. The DNA for the CDR3 is TGTGCCAGCAGTTCCCCGGGTGGGCGGTACTCCTACAATGAGCAGTTCTTC.

The V and J genes are TRBV3-1 and TRBJ2-7; D gene ambiguous. Trimming cost V 3 bases and J 9 bases, with 15 bases left between them. This CDR3 has 13 residues. CDR1 and CDR2 (germline): LGHDT, YNNKEL (reference sequence). As DNA, the CDR3 is TGTGCCAGCAGCCACGCTACCCCCGAGCCGCAGTACTTC. It is translated as CASSHATPEPQYF.

This clonotype was detected ten times or more. The CDR3 sequence is CASSRASGSGGTDTQYF. In DNA, the CDR3 is TGCGCCAGCAGCCGAGCTAGCGGGAGTGGGGGCACAGATACGCAGTATTTT. V is TRBV4-3 and J is TRBJ2-3, with 10 nucleotides matching TRBD2. The CDR3 spans 17 residues. The J segment lost 1 base and the V segment lost 4 bases, leaving 8 bases of the junction unmatched. Germline values: CDR1 LGHNA, CDR2 YSLEER.

This clonotype was recorded many times. V gene TRBV28 combines with J gene TRBJ2-5; maybe TRBD1 (6 bases). V lost 5 bases and J 2 bases, leaving 15 bases between the germline ends. In germline, CDR1 is MDHEN, CDR2 SYDVKM. The CDR3 has 15 amino acids. CDR3 coding DNA: TGTGCCAGCAGTCCTAACCCGGACAGTCAAGAGACCCAGTACTTC. This sequence encodes CASSPNPDSQETQYF. Drawing the rest from reference TRBV28 and TRBJ2-5, the complete variable domain is DVKVTQSSRYLVKRTGEKVFLECVQDMDHENMFWYRQDPGLGLRLIYFSYDVKMKEKGDIPEGYSVSREKKERFSLILESASTNQTSMYLCASSPNPDSQETQYFGPGTRLLVL.

V gene TRBV6-1 combines with J gene TRBJ2-1, with D possibly being TRBD2 (5 bases). V lost 8 bases and J lost 0, with 17 bases in between. The CDR3 has 16 amino acids. The germline V gene encodes CDR1 MNHNS and CDR2 SASEGT. The CDR3 spells CASFLSQRSSYNEQFF. CDR3 nucleotides: TGTGCCAGCTTTCTTTCCCAGCGGAGCTCCTACAATGAGCAGTTCTTC.

The CDR3 bases are TGTGCCAGCAGCCTACTAGGCGGGCTCGAGCAGTACTTC. Amino acids: CASSLLGGLEQYF. This chain links TRBV7-9 with TRBJ2-7, with a weak D call TRBD2 (5 bases). CDR3 length: 13 amino acids. Trimming removed 5 bases from V and 6 bases from J, with 14 bases in between. The germline CDR1 and CDR2 sequences are SEHNR and FQNEAQ (reference sequence).

The J gene is TRBJ2-1, the V gene TRBV7-9, with 7 bases that match TRBD2. Germline CDR1 is SEHNR and CDR2 is FQNEAQ (reference sequence). J gave up 2 bases and V 4 bases, and 11 bases lay outside the gene matches. CDR3 length equals 17 residues. The CDR3 region has the DNA TGTGCCAGCAGCTATCTCGGCGGGAGTGGCCCCTACAATGAGCAGTTCTTC. This codes for CASSYLGGSGPYNEQFF.

Ten or more counts support this clonotype. The genes are TRBV4-3 and TRBJ2-6; tentatively, D is TRBD1 or TRBD2 (5 bases each). Germline CDR1 is LGHNA and CDR2 is YSLEER. This CDR3 spans 17 amino acids. The V end lost 3 bases, the J end lost 2 bases, and 14 bases lay between the germline ends. The CDR3 here is CASSQLGEGTGANVLTF. The CDR3 DNA follows: TGCGCCAGCAGCCAGCTCGGAGAGGGGACTGGGGCCAACGTCCTGACTTTC.

This clonotype was detected many times. The gene calls are TRBV12-3 or TRBV12-4 and TRBJ1-2; 8 bases are a match to TRBD1. This CDR3 is built from 14 residues. V was pared by 9 bases and J by 3 bases, with 9 bases of the junction left unmatched. DNA for the CDR3: TGTGCCAGTCAAATCGGACAGGGCGACTATGGCTACACCTTC. It encodes CASQIGQGDYGYTF.

This clonotype was found many times. The chain combines TRBV5-1 with TRBJ2-2, with no clear D. CDR1 is SGHRS and CDR2 is YFSETQ in the germline V gene. The ends were cut back, 1 base at V and 7 bases at J, with 5 bases in the middle. This CDR3 is built from 12 residues. The CDR3 DNA reads TGCGCCAGCAGCTTGAAGGGCGGGGAGCTGTTTTTT. It specifies CASSLKGGELFF.

This clonotype was counted at least ten times. The rearrangement uses TRBV5-1 and TRBJ1-1; possible D gene TRBD1, 6 bases. Germline V gives CDR1 SGHRS, CDR2 YFSETQ. Trimming left V 7 bases short and J 0 bases short, with 10 bases between. The CDR3 spans 13 residues. CDR3 sequence: CASRQAMNTEAFF. The CDR3 nucleotides read TGCGCCAGCCGACAGGCAATGAACACTGAAGCTTTCTTT.

This clonotype was detected a few times. V gene TRBV19 combines with J gene TRBJ1-5; D may be TRBD1 (5 bases). CDR3 size: 16 residues. V dropped 7 bases and J dropped 2 bases, with 18 bases sitting between them. Germline V gene lookup returns CDR1 LNHDA and CDR2 SQIVND (reference sequence). The CDR3 DNA follows: TGTGCCAGTACCCCACGGGCGGTCAGGGGCAATCAGCCCCAGCATTTT. This encodes CASTPRAVRGNQPQHF.